This T cell receptor beta chain appears in the sequencing data of a study of monozygotic twins with inflammatory bowel disease. With the 5' RACE reads reprocessed, TCRdb shows one record per CDR3 protein and no DNA. The sample is made up of more than 300,000 distinct CDR3 sequences, and the top ten hold 2.5% to 3% of it. The sequencing input was blood. The clonotype comes from a human donor with ulcerative colitis or Crohn's disease, or a healthy co-twin of an affected twin (not recorded which).

This CDR3 is CASSQDLGNYGYTF. The chain couples TRBV3-1 to TRBJ1-2. CDR1 is LGHDT, CDR2 YNNKEL, per germline (reference sequence). The CDR3 consists of 14 residues. Together with reference TRBV3-1 and TRBJ1-2, the CDR3 gives the full variable domain: DTAVSQTPKYLVTQMGNDKSIKCEQNLGHDTMYWYKQDSKKFLKIMFSYNNKELIINETVPNRFSPKSPDKAHLNLHINSLELGDSAVYFCASSQDLGNYGYTFGSGTRLTVV.